One sample yielded the 14 T cell receptor beta chains listed below, sequenced in a study of blood T cell repertoires in COVID-19. Sequenced by immunoSEQ multiplex PCR; TCRdb stores in-frame clones only, minus some. The sample yields 200,000 to 250,000 clones, 85% seen once. Sequenced material: peripheral blood. Receptor source: a man between 35 and 55 years old with acute or convalescent COVID-19.

This clone was detected only once. This rearrangement joins TRBV6-5 to TRBJ1-2; D unclear. The CDR3 runs 13 residues. The germline V gene has CDR1 MNHEY and CDR2 SVGAGI. V shed 4 bases and J shed 2 bases, with 8 bases lying between them. CDR3 DNA: TGTGCCAGCAGTTCCCTGGGCAACTATGGCTACACCTTC. Its protein product is CASSSLGNYGYTF.

CDR3: CASSMGQVNTGELFF. CDR3 coding DNA: TGTGCCAGTAGTATGGGCCAGGTTAACACCGGGGAGCTGTTTTTT. The chain carries TRBV19 and TRBJ2-2; the D is unclear. This CDR3 contains 15 residues. CDR1 and CDR2 (germline): LNHDA, SQIVND (reference sequence). V lost 3 bases and J 2 bases, leaving 10 bases between the germline ends. The complete variable domain, with remaining parts taken from reference TRBV19 and TRBJ2-2, reads DGGITQSPKYLFRKEGQNVTLSCEQNLNHDAMYWYRQDPGQGLRLIYYSQIVNDFQKGDIAEGYSVSREKKESFPLTVTSAQKNPTAFYLCASSMGQVNTGELFFGEGSRLTVL.

The chain recombines TRBV28 with TRBJ2-7; TRBD2 aligns across 8 bases. Germline-derived CDR1 and CDR2 are MDHEN and SYDVKM. This CDR3 region has 14 residues. The trim removed 6 bases at V and 2 bases at J, leaving 6 bases unmatched. CDR3 coding DNA: TGTGCCAGCAGCCCGGGAGGGAGGACCTACGAGCAGTACTTC. Amino acids: CASSPGGRTYEQYF. Full variable domain (remainder filled in from reference TRBV28 and TRBJ2-7): DVKVTQSSRYLVKRTGEKVFLECVQDMDHENMFWYRQDPGLGLRLIYFSYDVKMKEKGDIPEGYSVSREKKERFSLILESASTNQTSMYLCASSPGGRTYEQYFGPGTRLTVT.

The chain has TRBV24-1 and TRBJ1-5; D not resolved. This CDR3 comprises 15 residues. The germline V gene encodes CDR1 KGHDR and CDR2 SFDVKD. The V and J ends lost 4 bases and 6 bases respectively, with 15 bases between them. In nucleotides, the CDR3 is TGTGCCACCAGTGAAGGTGGGAGGGATGGTCAGCCCCAGCATTTT. Its translation: CATSEGGRDGQPQHF.

The rearrangement links TRBV7-2 to TRBJ2-1, with 10 bases that match TRBD2. V shed 1 base, J shed 7 bases, and the junction held 4 bases outside the gene matches. There are 15 residues in the CDR3. Germline CDR1 and CDR2: SGHTA and FQGNSA. The CDR3 sequence: CASSLEGLARNEQFF. CDR3 sequence (DNA): TGTGCCAGCAGCTTAGAGGGACTAGCGCGGAATGAGCAGTTCTTC.

The V gene is TRBV7-9, the J gene TRBJ1-3; the D is unclear. Trimming took off 5 bases at V and 2 bases at J, with 10 bases between the two ends. Germline lookup yields CDR1 SEHNR and CDR2 FQNEAQ (reference sequence). This CDR3 is built from 14 residues. CDR3 in DNA: TGTGCCAGCAGCGGGCAGCGGGCTGGAAACACCATATATTTT. Translated: CASSGQRAGNTIYF. Looking up the rest from reference TRBV7-9 and TRBJ1-3 gives the full variable domain: DTGVSQNPRHKITKRGQNVTFRCDPISEHNRLYWYRQTLGQGPEFLTYFQNEAQLEKSRLLSDRFSAERPKGSFSTLEIQRTEQGDSAMYLCASSGQRAGNTIYFGEGSWLTVV.

The chain employs TRBV2 and TRBJ1-5, with D perhaps matching TRBD1 (5 bases). Trimming removed 6 bases at V and 9 bases at J, with 15 bases between. CDR3 length: 13 residues. CDR1 is SNHLY and CDR2 is FYNNEI in the germline V gene. DNA of the CDR3: TGTGCCAGCAGGATGGGGCCGGTAGGGCCCCAGCATTTT. This gives the protein CASRMGPVGPQHF. The whole variable domain, remainder taken from reference TRBV2 and TRBJ1-5, is EPEVTQTPSHQVTQMGQEVILRCVPISNHLYFYWYRQILGQKVEFLVSFYNNEISEKSEIFDDQFSVERPDGSNFTLKIRSTKLEDSAMYFCASRMGPVGPQHFGDGTRLSIL.

This clone has only one observation. The chain has TRBV6-5 and TRBJ1-2, with no clear D. The V and J ends lost 5 bases and 2 bases respectively, with 15 bases between them. This CDR3 comprises 15 residues. Germline lookup yields CDR1 MNHEY and CDR2 SVGAGI. The CDR3 here is CASSPIFGQNYGYTF. The CDR3 DNA is TGTGCCAGCAGTCCGATCTTTGGCCAGAACTATGGCTACACCTTC.

This rearrangement joins TRBV12-3 or TRBV12-4 to TRBJ1-2; weak D call: TRBD1 (6 bases). CDR3 length equals 13 residues. The V gene lost 7 bases and the J gene lost 5 bases, with 14 bases spanning the gap. CDR3 amino acids: CASTRGQLYGYTF. The DNA of the CDR3 is TGTGCCAGCACCCGAGGACAGCTTTATGGCTACACCTTC.

The chain links TRBV6-5 to TRBJ1-2; D gene ambiguous. This CDR3 has 14 residues. The V and J ends lost 5 bases and 4 bases respectively, with 14 bases between them. Germline-derived CDR1 and CDR2 are MNHEY and SVGAGI. CDR3 region: CASSLLGNGYGYTF. Written as DNA, the CDR3 is TGTGCCAGCAGTCTCCTAGGTAACGGCTATGGCTACACCTTC.

The gene calls are TRBV4-2 and TRBJ1-1, with 9 bases fitting TRBD1. The length of the CDR3 is 16 residues. The junction had 8 bases not matched to a gene; V was cut back by 3 bases and J by 3 bases. Germline V gene data show CDR1 as LGHNA and CDR2 as YNFKEQ. The CDR3 region has the DNA TGTGCCAGCAGCCACCAACGGGGACAGGGTGACACTGAAGCTTTCTTT. This encodes CASSHQRGQGDTEAFF.

The rearrangement uses TRBV28 and TRBJ2-5, with D possibly TRBD1 on 6 matching bases. Germline values: CDR1 MDHEN, CDR2 SYDVKM. The CDR3 sequence is 14 residues long. With 2 bases removed from V and 10 bases from J, the gap between germline ends came to 17 bases. The chain's CDR3 is CASSLETGQSSQYF. CDR3 in DNA: TGTGCCAGCAGTTTAGAGACAGGACAAAGCAGCCAGTACTTC.

This chain uses TRBV11-2 with TRBJ2-1, with a weak D call TRBD1 (5 bases). Trimming left V 5 bases short and J 5 bases short, with 22 bases between. Per germline, CDR1 SGHAT and CDR2 FQNNGV. The CDR3 sequence is 17 residues long. The CDR3 is CASSPELGQFFNNEQFF. Written as DNA, the CDR3 is TGTGCCAGCAGCCCTGAGCTGGGGCAGTTTTTTAACAATGAGCAGTTCTTC.

The chain couples TRBV7-9 to TRBJ2-7, with D maybe TRBD1 (6 bases). This CDR3 comprises 17 residues. Per germline, CDR1 SEHNR and CDR2 FQNEAQ (reference sequence). With 6 bases removed from V and 3 bases from J, the gap between germline ends came to 24 bases. This CDR3 reads CASSWPRPTGKIYEQYF. Here the CDR3 DNA reads TGTGCCAGCAGTTGGCCACGACCGACAGGCAAGATCTACGAGCAGTACTTC.